These 11 T cell receptor beta chains share one sample of origin, sequenced in a study (TCRdb year 2016). The method was RT-PCR. The sequencer was an Illumina MiSeq. The public reads were reanalyzed by TCRdb: fastp trimming at Q25, MiXCR alignment, in-frame beta chains only. Each entry is one CDR3 protein sequence, shown with its most common DNA and genes. The sample records around 700,000 distinct CDR3 sequences, 14% of which are singletons. The ten largest clonotypes hold roughly 4% of the sample. The specimen was memory CD4+ T cells from blood. The receptors stem from a female donor in good health, serving as a healthy control.

This clonotype came up many times. The J gene is TRBJ1-2, the V gene TRBV20-1, with D possibly matching TRBD1 (6 bases). Germline V lookup: CDR1 DFQATT, CDR2 SNEGSKA (reference sequence). This CDR3 spans 12 amino acids. V was trimmed by 5 bases and J by 12 bases, leaving 19 bases between them. The CDR3 sequence: CSASGTSVRDTF. CDR3 in DNA: TGCAGTGCTTCCGGGACATCGGTTCGGGACACCTTC.

V usage is TRBV5-6 and J usage is TRBJ2-4; 10 bases align to TRBD2. From germline, CDR1 is SGHDT and CDR2 YYEEEE. There are 16 residues in the CDR3. Losses at the gene ends were 4 bases for V and 1 base for J; bases not matched to a gene: 5. For the CDR3, the DNA is TGTGCCAGCAGCCTGCTAGCGGGAGCGGCCAAAAACATTCAGTACTTC. Translated, it gives CASSLLAGAAKNIQYF.

Many counts were recorded for this clonotype. V gene TRBV6-2 or TRBV6-3 combines with J gene TRBJ1-2; D is ambiguous. V dropped 1 base and J dropped 0 bases, with 6 bases sitting between them. The CDR3 has 14 amino acids. Germline values: CDR1 MNHEY, CDR2 SVGEGT. The CDR3 DNA reads as TGTGCCAGCAGTTACTTGGAGACTAACTATGGCTACACCTTC. Residues: CASSYLETNYGYTF.

This clonotype was counted at least ten times. The gene calls are TRBV12-3 or TRBV12-4 and TRBJ2-2, with D unclear. V was clipped by 8 bases and J by 0 bases, with 10 bases between them. This CDR3 comprises 14 residues. Written as DNA, the CDR3 is TGTGCCAGCGGTGGCAGGACGAACACCGGGGAGCTGTTTTTT. It yields the protein CASGGRTNTGELFF.

This sequence joins TRBV20-1 and TRBJ2-3; a weak D match, TRBD2 (5 bases). V lost 6 bases and J 4 bases, leaving 23 bases between the germline ends. This CDR3 is 16 amino acids long. Germline CDR1 and CDR2: DFQATT and SNEGSKA (reference sequence). In DNA form, the CDR3 reads TGCAGTGCCACGAGGAGGATTTACTTCGGGGCAGATACGCAGTATTTT. Its protein product is CSATRRIYFGADTQYF.

The count of this clonotype is one. The chain recombines TRBV5-4 with TRBJ1-2, with TRBD1 matching over 7 bases. The germline CDR1 and CDR2 sequences are SGHNT and YYREEE (reference sequence). Trimming at V came to 0 bases and at J to 3 bases, leaving 8 bases not matched to a gene. The CDR3 is 16 amino acids. The CDR3 nucleotides are TGTGCCAGCAGCTTGGACGCGGGGCAGGGGGACTATGGCTACACCTTC. Residues: CASSLDAGQGDYGYTF.

This clonotype was recorded a few times. The chain joins TRBV20-1 to TRBJ2-7; possibly TRBD2 for D (6 bases). There are 13 residues in the CDR3. The germline V gene encodes CDR1 DFQATT and CDR2 SNEGSKA (reference sequence). V was clipped by 1 base and J by 4 bases, with 11 bases between them. Here the CDR3 DNA reads TGCAGTGCTAGAGCGGGAGAAGATTACGAGCAGTACTTC. It translates to CSARAGEDYEQYF.

V usage is TRBV4-2 and J usage is TRBJ2-1; 10 bases map to TRBD2. The CDR3 contains 16 residues. The germline CDR1 and CDR2 sequences are LGHNA and YNFKEQ. Trimming took 0 bases from V and 5 from J; bases not matched to a gene: 4. CDR3 sequence reads: CASSQESGRADNEQFF. The CDR3, as DNA: TGTGCCAGCAGCCAAGAGAGCGGGAGGGCGGACAATGAGCAGTTCTTC.

The chain uses TRBV20-1 and TRBJ2-3, with 12 bases that match TRBD1. Germline-derived CDR1 and CDR2 are DFQATT and SNEGSKA (reference sequence). Trimming at V came to 5 bases and at J to 4 bases, leaving 4 bases not matched to a gene. CDR3 length: 14 amino acids. The CDR3 bases are TGCAGTGCTGGGGGACAGGGGGCAGCAGATACGCAGTATTTT. This gives the protein CSAGGQGAADTQYF.

This clonotype has a count of ten or more. This chain joins TRBV4-2 and TRBJ2-1, with a weak D call TRBD2 (6 bases). This CDR3 is built from 15 residues. The V and J ends lost 1 base and 10 bases respectively, with 17 bases between them. Germline-derived CDR1 and CDR2 are LGHNA and YNFKEQ. CDR3 sequence (DNA): TGTGCCAGCAGCCAAGGGGTCGGCGGGGCAAGGGAGCAGTTCTTC. Encoded protein: CASSQGVGGAREQFF.

This clonotype has ten or more counts. The chain carries TRBV10-3 and TRBJ2-5; no clear D. CDR1 and CDR2 (germline): ENHRY, SYGVKD. The CDR3 spans 15 residues. V was pared by 3 bases and J by 5 bases, with 16 bases between. Written as DNA, the CDR3 is TGTGCCATCAGTGAAGGGCCCCCCAAGGAGGAGACCCAGTACTTC. It yields the protein CAISEGPPKEETQYF.